The rows below give T cell receptor beta chains drawn from one sample of a study of spatial heterogeneity in lung cancer. TCRdb reprocessed the 5' RACE reads with MiXCR, giving one entry per CDR3 protein. This table has some 22,000 distinct CDR3 sequences, 4.7% appearing once. The sample in question was PBMCs, obtained at surgery. The source of these receptors is a male donor with early-stage non-small cell lung cancer. CDR3s include the opening cysteine and the closing phenylalanine or tryptophan. The D gene is left open where the match is weak. Only some rows state a clone size, as once, few, many or a class for expanded clones.

length	V	J	D	size	DNA	CDR3
14	TRBV12-3/TRBV12-4	TRBJ1-1	.	many	TGTGCCAGCAGTTCCCCGGGACTTCTCACTGAAGCTTTCTTT	CASSSPGLLTEAFF
15	TRBV20-1	TRBJ2-2	.	many	TGCAGTGCTCCTCGACTAGCAGGGGTAGCCGGGGAGCTGTTTTTT	CSAPRLAGVAGELFF
14	TRBV15	TRBJ2-1	.	many	TGTGCCACCGGCCTCCCGGGTTCGAAACATGAGCAGTTCTTC	CATGLPGSKHEQFF
14	TRBV28	TRBJ1-1	.	many	TGTGCCAGCAGTTGGGGGTTTATCGGCACTGAAGCTTTCTTT	CASSWGFIGTEAFF
15	TRBV28	TRBJ2-7	TRBD1	many	TGTGCCAGCAGTCCAACCGGGACAGGGGGCAAAGAGCAGTACTTC	CASSPTGTGGKEQYF
15	TRBV20-1	TRBJ1-5	TRBD1	medium-sized	TGCAGTGCTAGAGATAGGGCAGGGGGTCGACAGCCCCAGCATTTT	CSARDRAGGRQPQHF
15	TRBV7-2	TRBJ2-7	TRBD2	medium-sized	TGTGCCAGCAGCCCACCGGGGGGGCTTCTCTACGAGCAGTACTTC	CASSPPGGLLYEQYF
17	TRBV7-3	TRBJ1-4	TRBD1	few	TGTGCCAGCAGCTTAACGGGCCAGGGGGCTACTAATGAAAAACTGTTTTTT	CASSLTGQGATNEKLFF
15	TRBV18	TRBJ2-5	TRBD2	many	TGTGCCAGCTCACGCACTAGCGGGAGTCTAGAGACCCAGTACTTC	CASSRTSGSLETQYF
18	TRBV24-1	TRBJ2-1	TRBD1	many	TGTGCCACCAGTGGGGAAGGACAGGTCTGGGGCTCCTACAATGAGCAGTTCTTC	CATSGEGQVWGSYNEQFF
13	TRBV2	TRBJ2-1	.	many	TGTGCCAGCAGTGAAGGATATGGGCACGAGCAGTTCTTC	CASSEGYGHEQFF
13	TRBV20-1	TRBJ1-6	.	many	TGCAGTGCTAGGCACAGGCTGACTTCACCCCTCCACTTT	CSARHRLTSPLHF
16	TRBV5-1	TRBJ2-1	TRBD2	many	TGCGCCAGCAGCTTGAGGGGTAGCGGGAGTGGAAATGAGCAGTTCTTC	CASSLRGSGSGNEQFF
19	TRBV4-2	TRBJ2-3	TRBD2	many	TGTGCCAGCAGCCAAGGGACTAGCGGGGGCGTCATGGGCACAGATACGCAGTATTTT	CASSQGTSGGVMGTDTQYF
13	TRBV7-2	TRBJ1-1	.	many	TGTGCCAGCGGCAGACTAGTGAACACTGAAGCTTTCTTT	CASGRLVNTEAFF
13	TRBV2	TRBJ1-2	.	few	TGTGCCAGCAGTGAGGGTGGGAACTATGGCTACACCTTC	CASSEGGNYGYTF
14	TRBV5-4	TRBJ1-6	TRBD1	.	TGTGCCAGCCAGCGACAGGGGACGAATTCACCCCTCCACTTT	CASQRQGTNSPLHF
14	TRBV6-5	TRBJ1-1	.	many	TGTGCCAGCAGCCGAGGGGACCAACAGGGTTCGGCTTTCTTT	CASSRGDQQGSAFF
11	TRBV6-1	TRBJ2-5	.	many	TGTGCCAGCAGTGTAGGAGAGACCCAGTACTTC	CASSVGETQYF